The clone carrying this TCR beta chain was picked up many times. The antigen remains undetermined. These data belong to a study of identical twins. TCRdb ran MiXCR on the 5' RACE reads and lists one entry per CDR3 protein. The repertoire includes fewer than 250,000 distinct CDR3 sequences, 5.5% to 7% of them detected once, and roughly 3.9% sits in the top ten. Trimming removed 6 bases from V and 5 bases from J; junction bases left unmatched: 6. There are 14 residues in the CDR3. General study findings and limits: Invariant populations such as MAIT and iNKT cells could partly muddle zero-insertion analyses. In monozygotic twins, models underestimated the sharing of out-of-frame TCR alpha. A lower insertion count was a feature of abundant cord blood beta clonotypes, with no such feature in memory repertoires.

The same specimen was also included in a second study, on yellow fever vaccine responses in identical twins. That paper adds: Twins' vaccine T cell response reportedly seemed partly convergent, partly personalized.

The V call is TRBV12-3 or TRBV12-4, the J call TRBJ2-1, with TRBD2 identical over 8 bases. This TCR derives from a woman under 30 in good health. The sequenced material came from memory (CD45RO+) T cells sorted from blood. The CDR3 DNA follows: TGTGCCAGCAGAGCGGGGGAGCTCGACAATGAGCAGTTCTTC. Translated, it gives CASRAGELDNEQFF.